A single sample is the source of the 27 T cell receptor beta chains below, sequenced in a study of T-cell memory formation after mild COVID-19. A single record per CDR3 protein comes from TCRdb applying MiXCR to the 5' RACE reads. The sample records 300,000 to 400,000 distinct CDR3 sequences, approximately 13% being singletons. Sequencing was done on a sample of PBMCs or a T cell subset sorted from them (not recorded which). These receptors came from a man in his late teens or twenties who had mild COVID-19 (a few samples of this study predate the infection). Cell type and time point are not known.

This clonotype was observed a few times. The rearrangement joins TRBV6-6 to TRBJ2-3, with D possibly TRBD1 on 5 matching bases. CDR3 length: 15 amino acids. The germline V and J ends were trimmed by 4 bases and 2 bases, with 13 bases remaining between them. Per the germline V gene, CDR1 is MNHNY and CDR2 is SVGAGI (reference sequence). The CDR3 region is CASSSVQGFTDTQYF. The CDR3, as DNA: TGTGCCAGCAGTTCCGTCCAGGGATTCACAGATACGCAGTATTTT.

This clonotype turned up a few times. V gene TRBV6-6 combines with J gene TRBJ1-2; D is perhaps TRBD1 (5 bases). Trimming pared 2 bases from V and 5 bases from J, leaving 24 bases between. CDR3 length: 18 amino acids. Germline V gives CDR1 MNHNY, CDR2 SVGAGI (reference sequence). The CDR3 sequence is CASSYRSYVGALEYGYTF. The CDR3 DNA sequence: TGTGCCAGCAGTTACCGAAGCTATGTAGGGGCGCTGGAGTATGGCTACACCTTC.

This clonotype has more than one count but fewer than ten. This chain connects TRBV4-1 to TRBJ2-7; TRBD1 matches 10 bases. V lost 3 bases to trimming and J lost 6 bases; unmatched junction nucleotides: 8. Germline lookup yields CDR1 MGHRA and CDR2 YSYEKL. The CDR3 loop spans 15 amino acids. In nucleotides, the CDR3 is TGCGCCAGCAGCCATTCCGGGACAGGGGTAGGCGAGCAGTACTTC. Translated, it gives CASSHSGTGVGEQYF.

This clonotype has ten or more counts. The chain is built from TRBV28 and TRBJ2-7; 8 bases are a match to TRBD1. This CDR3 spans 13 amino acids. V shed 3 bases, J shed 5 bases, and the junction held 3 bases outside the gene matches. From germline, CDR1 is MDHEN and CDR2 SYDVKM. In DNA form, the CDR3 reads TGTGCCAGCAGTTTTGACAGGGGCCACGAGCAGTACGTC. This sequence encodes CASSFDRGHEQYV.

This chain uses TRBV7-6 with TRBJ1-2, with 8 bases aligning to TRBD1. V was pared by 1 base and J by 6 bases, with 7 bases of the junction left unmatched. Germline CDR1 reads SGHVS; CDR2 reads FNYEAQ. The CDR3 contains 15 residues. The CDR3 reads CASSLGTQGVDGYTF. The CDR3 DNA is TGTGCCAGCAGCTTAGGAACACAGGGGGTCGATGGCTACACCTTC.

This clonotype was detected only a few times. In nucleotides, the CDR3 is TGTGCCACCAGGCAGGGTGCCTACGAGCAGTACTTC. Translation: CATRQGAYEQYF. The gene calls are TRBV15 and TRBJ2-7, with D maybe TRBD1 (5 bases). The germline gives CDR1 LNHNV, CDR2 YYDKDF (reference sequence). The V gene lost 6 bases and the J gene lost 2 bases, with 8 bases spanning the gap. CDR3 size: 12 residues.

This clonotype has only a few counts. V usage is TRBV28 and J usage is TRBJ2-5, with TRBD2 identical over 9 bases. The ends lost 7 bases at V and 5 bases at J; junction bases unmatched: 14. The CDR3 loop spans 16 amino acids. The V gene's germline CDR1 is MDHEN and CDR2 SYDVKM. The CDR3 DNA reads TGTGCCAGCACTCTTCTCCGGCGGGGGGGCCGGGAGACCCAGTACTTC. Encoded protein: CASTLLRRGGRETQYF.

This sequence joins TRBV6-2 or TRBV6-3 and TRBJ2-4, with D possibly TRBD1 on 6 matching bases. This CDR3 comprises 17 residues. CDR1 is MNHEY, CDR2 SVGEGT, per germline. V was cut by 4 bases and J by 1 base, with 17 bases left in between. The CDR3 loop is CASSSLQGARAKNIQYF. As DNA, the CDR3 is TGTGCCAGCAGTTCTCTACAGGGAGCACGGGCCAAAAACATTCAGTACTTC.

The gene calls are TRBV7-8 and TRBJ2-6; unclear D gene. Germline lookup yields CDR1 SGHVS and CDR2 FQNEAQ. The ends were cut back, 1 base at V and 2 bases at J, with 9 bases in the middle. The CDR3 sequence is 16 residues long. This CDR3 reads CASSLVVRTGANVLTF. The CDR3 DNA reads TGTGCCAGCAGCTTAGTCGTCCGGACTGGGGCCAACGTCCTGACTTTC.

Here the CDR3 reads CASSVLGQAEQYV. CDR3 nucleotide sequence: TGTGCCAGCAGTGTTTTAGGACAGGCCGAGCAGTACGTC. The rearrangement uses TRBV6-1 and TRBJ2-7; 7 bases map to TRBD1. The CDR3 has 13 residues. After removal of 4 bases from V and 6 bases from J, the junction contained 6 bases not matched to a gene. Germline loops: CDR1 MNHNS, CDR2 SASEGT.

This clonotype was detected ten times or more. The genes are TRBV29-1 and TRBJ2-2; 8 nucleotides line up with TRBD1. Germline V gene lookup returns CDR1 SQVTM and CDR2 ANQGSEA. The CDR3 spans 13 residues. The J segment lost 3 bases and the V segment lost 7 bases, leaving 4 bases of the junction unmatched. The CDR3 loop reads CSGTGQDTGELFF. The CDR3 DNA sequence: TGCAGCGGGACAGGGCAAGACACCGGGGAGCTGTTTTTT.

The table lists this clonotype with a few counts. This CDR3 is CSAGQGGSNQPQHF. The CDR3 DNA is TGCAGTGCTGGACAGGGAGGAAGCAATCAGCCCCAGCATTTT. This rearrangement joins TRBV20-1 to TRBJ1-5; 8 bases are shared with TRBD1. V shed 5 bases, J shed 1 base, and the junction held 4 bases outside the gene matches. Germline assignment: CDR1 DFQATT and CDR2 SNEGSKA (reference sequence). CDR3 length: 14 amino acids.

This clonotype was seen more than once but under ten times. The chain recombines TRBV9 with TRBJ1-2; possibly TRBD1 for D (6 bases). Between the trimmed V and J ends, which lost 3 bases and 6 bases, there was a span of 15 bases. The germline V gene has CDR1 SGDLS and CDR2 YYNGEE. The CDR3 runs 14 residues. Written as DNA, the CDR3 is TGTGCCAGCAGCGACGGAGGGGGGAATCATGGCTACACCTTC. Residues: CASSDGGGNHGYTF.

The chain uses TRBV6-2 or TRBV6-3 and TRBJ2-2; perhaps TRBD2 as D (5 bases). Trimming shortened V by 5 bases and J by 5 bases, and 9 bases separated the two germline ends. The CDR3 extends over 13 amino acids. Germline loops: CDR1 MNHEY, CDR2 SVGEGT. CDR3 sequence reads: CASSHRETGELFF. The CDR3 DNA sequence: TGTGCCAGCAGTCACCGGGAAACCGGGGAGCTGTTTTTT.

This chain connects TRBV9 to TRBJ1-1; possible D gene TRBD1, 5 bases. CDR3 length equals 15 residues. V dropped 0 bases and J dropped 4 bases, with 13 bases sitting between them. Germline CDR1 and CDR2: SGDLS and YYNGEE. This chain's CDR3 is CASSVDSGYGTEAFF. CDR3 DNA: TGTGCCAGCAGCGTAGATTCAGGGTACGGCACTGAAGCTTTCTTT.

This clonotype has more than one count but fewer than ten. The rearrangement links TRBV10-2 to TRBJ1-1; perhaps TRBD1 as D (6 bases). The CDR3 runs to 13 residues. Trimming took 8 bases from V and 7 from J, leaving 17 bases between them. Germline V CDR1 and CDR2: WSHSY, SAAADI. CDR3: CASGGGVGLEAFF. The CDR3 region has the DNA TGCGCCAGCGGAGGGGGGGTAGGCCTTGAAGCTTTCTTT.

J is TRBJ1-1 and V is TRBV5-6, with unresolved D. CDR3 length: 13 residues. Germline CDR1 SGHDT, CDR2 YYEEEE. Trimming took 0 bases from V and 7 from J, leaving 10 bases between them. CDR3 loop: CASSLVLGREAFF. CDR3 in DNA: TGTGCCAGCAGCTTGGTTCTGGGCCGTGAAGCTTTCTTT.

This clonotype came up a few times. The chain uses TRBV6-5 and TRBJ2-2; D remains ambiguous. Germline CDR1 MNHEY, CDR2 SVGAGI. With 0 bases removed from V and 4 bases from J, the gap between germline ends came to 12 bases. The CDR3 length is 16 residues. The DNA for the CDR3 is TGTGCCAGCAGTTACTCGAATGTTCACGGCACCGGGGAGCTGTTTTTT. It encodes CASSYSNVHGTGELFF.

This clonotype has a handful of counts. The genes are TRBV4-3 and TRBJ2-2; TRBD2 matches at 10 bases. From germline, CDR1 is LGHNA and CDR2 YSLEER. The length of the CDR3 is 17 residues. V was clipped by 0 bases and J by 7 bases; unmatched bases: 8. CDR3 bases: TGCGCCAGCAGCCAAGATACTAGCGGGGTTTTCGTCGGGGAGCTGTTTTTT. Protein: CASSQDTSGVFVGELFF.

The V gene is TRBV2, the J gene TRBJ2-7; 7 bases map to TRBD1. V shed 7 bases, J shed 4 bases, and the junction held 16 bases outside the gene matches. The germline V gene has CDR1 SNHLY and CDR2 FYNNEI. The CDR3 runs 16 residues. The CDR3 reads CASILTSSGTEYEQYF. The CDR3, as DNA: TGTGCCAGCATCCTAACGTCCTCGGGGACAGAGTACGAGCAGTACTTC.

At least ten counts were recorded for this clonotype. The V gene is TRBV20-1, the J gene TRBJ2-5; possible D gene TRBD2, 7 bases. CDR3 length: 12 residues. V was shortened by 8 bases and J by 4 bases, with 14 bases between the two germline ends. Germline CDR1 and CDR2: DFQATT and SNEGSKA (reference sequence). As DNA, the CDR3 is TGCAGTCCCAAAGGGGGGGGAGAGACCCAGTACTTC. This encodes CSPKGGGETQYF.

This clonotype was seen ten or more times. This rearrangement joins TRBV7-2 to TRBJ2-3; the D is unclear. The CDR3 covers 13 residues. The germline V and J ends were trimmed by 5 bases and 4 bases, with 10 bases remaining between them. CDR1 and CDR2 from the germline V gene are SGHTA and FQGNSA. CDR3 sequence (DNA): TGTGCCAGCAGCGTAATAATCTCAGATACGCAGTATTTT. Its translation is CASSVIISDTQYF.

The table lists this clonotype with a few counts. The V call is TRBV6-1, the J call TRBJ1-1; D is unresolved. Germline V CDR1 and CDR2: MNHNS, SASEGT. The CDR3 covers 13 residues. Between the trimmed V and J ends, which lost 3 bases and 2 bases, there was a span of 7 bases. The CDR3 sequence is CASSDQPNTEAFF. The CDR3 bases are TGTGCCAGCAGTGACCAGCCTAACACTGAAGCTTTCTTT.

The J gene is TRBJ1-1, the V gene TRBV11-2; D is ambiguous. V lost 7 bases and J 3 bases, leaving 21 bases between the germline ends. The CDR3 contains 16 residues. In germline, CDR1 is SGHAT, CDR2 FQNNGV. The DNA for the CDR3 is TGTGCCAGCACCTCCCTCTATGGAGGGAGACACACTGAAGCTTTCTTT. This sequence encodes CASTSLYGGRHTEAFF.

This clonotype was observed a few times. The chain joins TRBV20-1 to TRBJ1-1; 8 nucleotides align to TRBD1. The trim removed 1 base at V and 1 base at J, leaving 5 bases unmatched. Germline V gives CDR1 DFQATT, CDR2 SNEGSKA (reference sequence). This CDR3 comprises 15 residues. DNA for the CDR3: TGCAGTGCTAGAGTATGGACAGGGTGGAACACTGAAGCTTTCTTT. This encodes CSARVWTGWNTEAFF.

The chain carries TRBV7-3 and TRBJ2-3; 9 nucleotides line up with TRBD1. CDR1 and CDR2 (germline): SGHTA, FQGTGA. Trimming at V came to 5 bases and at J to 6 bases, leaving 9 bases not matched to a gene. CDR3 size: 15 residues. CDR3 residues: CASSPRRQGVDTQYF. For the CDR3, the DNA is TGTGCCAGCAGCCCACGAAGACAGGGGGTTGATACGCAGTATTTT. Complete variable domain (other parts from reference TRBV7-3 and TRBJ2-3): GAGVSQTPSNKVTEKGKYVELRCDPISGHTALYWYRQSLGQGPEFLIYFQGTGAADDSGLPNDRFFAVRPEGSVSTLKIQRTERGDSAVYLCASSPRRQGVDTQYFGPGTRLTVL.

The rearrangement links TRBV6-6 to TRBJ2-7, with 12 bases aligning to TRBD1. The CDR3 loop spans 15 amino acids. The junction had 8 bases not matched to a gene; V was cut back by 6 bases and J by 5 bases. Germline V lookup: CDR1 MNHNY, CDR2 SVGAGI (reference sequence). Written as DNA, the CDR3 is TGTGCCAGCAGCCCCGGGACAGGGGGCTTCCACGAGCAGTACTTC. It codes for CASSPGTGGFHEQYF.